Below, 12 T cell receptor beta chains from the same sample are listed, as sequenced in a study of T cell responses to AZD1222 COVID-19 vaccine. Produced via immunoSEQ multiplex PCR; TCRdb's table is partial and in-frame only. The sample contains roughly 120,000 clones, 87% of which appear only once. Sequenced here: peripheral blood, sampled on day 0 of AZD1222 vaccination. The receptors stem from an adult in good health.

The CDR3 DNA sequence: TGTGCCTGGAGTCACCGAACAGGGAACACCGGGGAGCTGTTTTTT. Its translation is CAWSHRTGNTGELFF. This chain joins TRBV30 and TRBJ2-2, with D perhaps TRBD1 (5 bases). The germline CDR1 and CDR2 sequences are GTSNPN and SVGIG (reference sequence). The CDR3 runs 15 residues. V dropped 2 bases and J dropped 1 base, with 11 bases sitting between them. The entire variable domain, with the rest obtained from reference TRBV30 and TRBJ2-2, is as follows: SQTIHQWPATLVQPVGSPLSLECTVEGTSNPNLYWYRQAAGRGLQLLFYSVGIGQISSEVPQNLSASRPQDRQFILSSKKLLLSDSGFYLCAWSHRTGNTGELFFGEGSRLTVL.

The chain employs TRBV5-6 and TRBJ1-2, with a weak D call TRBD1 (6 bases). The CDR3 length is 15 residues. Deletions cut 4 bases from V and 2 bases from J, with 15 bases between. Germline V gene lookup returns CDR1 SGHDT and CDR2 YYEEEE. CDR3 DNA sequence: TGTGCCAGCAGCCTTACAGGGAAAGCGAACTATGGCTACACCTTC. Translated, it gives CASSLTGKANYGYTF.

The gene calls are TRBV6-5 and TRBJ1-4; a weak D match, TRBD1 (5 bases). There are 15 residues in the CDR3. CDR1 MNHEY and CDR2 SVGAGI come from the germline V gene. V lost 7 bases and J 7 bases, leaving 19 bases between the germline ends. The CDR3 DNA reads as TGTGCCAGCACCAAAGGGGTCCAGGCGGTTGAAAAACTGTTTTTT. Translated, it gives CASTKGVQAVEKLFF.

This chain connects TRBV11-2 to TRBJ1-4; TRBD1 aligns across 9 bases. The CDR3 is made up of 16 amino acids. The ends lost 1 base at V and 7 bases at J; junction bases unmatched: 7. The germline V gene encodes CDR1 SGHAT and CDR2 FQNNGV. The CDR3 region has the DNA TGTGCCAGCAGCTTAGGAGACAGGGGGAGGGGTGAAAAACTGTTTTTT. The encoded protein is CASSLGDRGRGEKLFF.

The chain employs TRBV7-9 and TRBJ1-3, with D unclear. The germline V gene has CDR1 SEHNR and CDR2 FQNEAQ (reference sequence). The CDR3 covers 15 residues. Trimming pared 4 bases from V and 0 bases from J, leaving 10 bases between. CDR3 nucleotide sequence: TGTGCCAGCAGCTCGGACTCATACTCTGGAAACACCATATATTTT. This sequence encodes CASSSDSYSGNTIYF.

In its sample, this clone was seen a few times. This chain connects TRBV11-3 to TRBJ2-7; D might be TRBD1 or TRBD2, each matching 6 bases. The CDR3 is made up of 15 amino acids. CDR1 is SGHNT, CDR2 YENEEA, per germline. The ends were cut back, 3 bases at V and 5 bases at J, with 17 bases in the middle. This chain's CDR3 is CASSFTGPPGDEQYF. DNA for the CDR3: TGTGCCAGCAGCTTTACAGGGCCCCCGGGGGACGAGCAGTACTTC.

The genes are TRBV4-1 and TRBJ1-2; a possible D gene is TRBD1 (5 bases). V was clipped by 2 bases and J by 8 bases, with 27 bases between them. The CDR3 consists of 18 residues. The V gene's germline CDR1 is MGHRA and CDR2 YSYEKL. CDR3 coding DNA: TGCGCCAGCAGCCAACCCTCAGGGCGCTCCGGGTCCGCGGGGGGCTACACCTTC. This gives the protein CASSQPSGRSGSAGGYTF.

The rearrangement links TRBV4-3 to TRBJ2-1; TRBD1 agrees at 8 bases. The CDR3 length is 16 residues. CDR1 is LGHNA, CDR2 YSLEER, per germline. V trimming: 0 bases; J trimming: 5 bases; junction bases outside the gene matches: 6. CDR3 region: CASSQDTGQGNNEQFF. CDR3 nucleotide sequence: TGCGCCAGCAGCCAAGATACCGGACAGGGAAACAATGAGCAGTTCTTC.

The CDR3, as DNA: TGTGCGACCAGGGGGGGGTATAGCAATCAGCCCCAGCATTTT. Translating gives CATRGGYSNQPQHF. The V call is TRBV6-5, the J call TRBJ1-5; 7 bases fit TRBD1. This CDR3 is built from 14 residues. Germline CDR1 reads MNHEY; CDR2 reads SVGAGI.

This chain uses TRBV19 with TRBJ1-3, with D tentatively TRBD1 (5 bases). Trimming took off 5 bases at V and 3 bases at J, with 14 bases between the two ends. Germline V lookup: CDR1 LNHDA, CDR2 SQIVND (reference sequence). This CDR3 contains 15 residues. The CDR3 DNA sequence: TGTGCCAGTAGTCCTCGACAGTCTGGTGGAAACACCATATATTTT. It yields the protein CASSPRQSGGNTIYF. Filled out from reference TRBV19 and TRBJ1-3, the complete variable domain reads DGGITQSPKYLFRKEGQNVTLSCEQNLNHDAMYWYRQDPGQGLRLIYYSQIVNDFQKGDIAEGYSVSREKKESFPLTVTSAQKNPTAFYLCASSPRQSGGNTIYFGEGSWLTVV.

The V gene is TRBV5-1, the J gene TRBJ2-3, with 16 positions matching TRBD2. V was clipped by 3 bases and J by 6 bases; unmatched bases: 4. CDR3 size: 16 residues. Per germline, CDR1 SGHRS and CDR2 YFSETQ. Here the CDR3 DNA reads TGCGCCAGCAGCTCCGGGACTAGCGGGGGGGAGGATACGCAGTATTTT. It codes for CASSSGTSGGEDTQYF. The whole variable domain, filled in from reference TRBV5-1 and TRBJ2-3, reads KAGVTQTPRYLIKTRGQQVTLSCSPISGHRSVSWYQQTPGQGLQFLFEYFSETQRNKGNFPGRFSGRQFSNSRSEMNVSTLELGDSALYLCASSSGTSGGEDTQYFGPGTRLTVL.

The V and J genes are TRBV18 and TRBJ2-3; D is uncertain. The CDR3 contains 12 residues. V was clipped by 2 bases and J by 2 bases, with 2 bases between them. Germline loops: CDR1 KGHSH, CDR2 LQKENI. The CDR3 coding sequence is TGTGCCAGCTCACCATACACAGATACGCAGTATTTT. Its translation is CASSPYTDTQYF.